This T cell receptor beta chain was identified in a study of PD-1 blockade in classical Hodgkin lymphoma. General observations from the study: Researchers reported that CD4+ TCR diversity, though not CD8+, rose significantly by C4D1.

In the case of this clone: Antigen specificity is unknown.

Sequencing was performed with immunoSEQ multiplex PCR; in TCRdb, only in-frame clones are kept and a portion is missing. The table includes almost 85,000 clones, roughly 89% detected once. The V end was cut by 5 bases, the J end by 6 bases, with 23 bases between. The CDR3 has 17 residues. Germline CDR1 MNHEY, CDR2 SMNVEV (reference sequence). No patient escaped relapse after autologous stem cell transplantation, and brentuximab vedotin exposure varied. When best responses were assessed, they were complete response, partial response or progressive disease. The sample in question was peripheral blood mononuclear cells (PBMCs), obtained at baseline. The gene calls are TRBV27 and TRBJ1-5; D possibly corresponds to TRBD1 (6 bases). This receptor was obtained from a human donor with classical Hodgkin lymphoma. CDR3 loop: CASSPPPVRGRSQPQHF. As DNA, the CDR3 is TGTGCCAGCAGTCCACCCCCCGTCCGGGGGCGAAGTCAGCCCCAGCATTTT.